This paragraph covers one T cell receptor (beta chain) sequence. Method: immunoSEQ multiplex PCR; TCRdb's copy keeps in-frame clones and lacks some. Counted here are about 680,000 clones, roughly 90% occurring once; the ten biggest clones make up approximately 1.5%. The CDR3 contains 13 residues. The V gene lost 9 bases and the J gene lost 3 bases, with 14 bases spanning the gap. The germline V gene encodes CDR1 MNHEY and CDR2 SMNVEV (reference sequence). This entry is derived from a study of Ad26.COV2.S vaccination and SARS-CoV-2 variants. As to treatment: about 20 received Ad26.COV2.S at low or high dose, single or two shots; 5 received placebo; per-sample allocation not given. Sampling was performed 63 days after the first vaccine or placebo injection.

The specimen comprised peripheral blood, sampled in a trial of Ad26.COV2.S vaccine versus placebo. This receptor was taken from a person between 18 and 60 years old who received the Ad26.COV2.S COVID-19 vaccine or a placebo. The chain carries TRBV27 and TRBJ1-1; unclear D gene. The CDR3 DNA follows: TGTGCCAGTTCTTGGACGGAGGACACTGAAGCTTTCTTT. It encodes CASSWTEDTEAFF.